The clone carrying this TCR beta chain has a handful of counts. Its antigen remains unknown. Then a second PCR, running about 7 to 11 cycles, was carried out with a sample-barcoded 5' primer and a J-beta primer mix. TCRdb reprocessed the 5' RACE reads with MiXCR, giving one entry per CDR3 protein. The data show roughly 2 million distinct CDR3 sequences, roughly 49% seen once. Each donor supplied around 9.9 milliliters of peripheral blood. Germline V gene lookup returns CDR1 PRHDT and CDR2 FYEKMQ (reference sequence). Trimming stripped 5 bases from V and 6 bases from J, with 24 bases between. The CDR3 has 17 residues. This sample stems from a study of blood T cells in healthy people across ages. Background on the study: With template switching, about one barcoded beta molecule was captured per two T cells. Findings and limits, study-wide: With age, beta diversity per million T cells declined roughly linearly, significantly by 30 to 40.

Sequencing was carried out using blood. V gene TRBV13 combines with J gene TRBJ2-3; D remains unclear. This clonotype was sampled from a woman aged 35 to 49 in good health. The chain's CDR3 is CASSALLGSLPPDTQYF. CDR3 nucleotide sequence: TGTGCCAGCAGCGCGCTATTGGGTAGCCTCCCTCCGGATACGCAGTATTTT.